A selection of T cell receptor beta chains follows, all from one sample in a study of cytomegalovirus exposure and HLA in healthy donors. TCRdb's table, derived via immunoSEQ multiplex PCR, lists solely in-frame clones and lacks some. Of some 140,000 clones listed, around 74% were seen once; the top ten hold under 3.5%. The sequenced sample was PBMCs. The receptors shown here come from a man in his thirties or forties in good health and CMV-seronegative. Each CDR3 is given with its conserved first and last residue. The D gene is left open where the match is weak. Clone size is shown for a subset of rows, as once, few, many or a class of expanded clone.

>TRBJ2-3|few|TRBV6-5|TRBD1
TGTGCCAGCAGCAGCAGGGGGAGCACAGATACGCAGTATTTT
CASSSRGSTDTQYF
>TRBJ2-1|NA|TRBV4-2|NA
TGTGCCAGCAGCCAAGATCCGGGCAGGGGTAGTTTCAATGAGCAGTTCTTC
CASSQDPGRGSFNEQFF
>TRBJ1-1|few|TRBV6-5|NA
TGTGCCAGCACCACGACAGGAACTTACACTGAAGCTTTCTTT
CASTTTGTYTEAFF
>TRBJ2-7|NA|TRBV5-4|TRBD2
TGTGCCAGCAGCGTGACCGGGACTAGCTTCTCCTACGAGCAGTACTTC
CASSVTGTSFSYEQYF
>TRBJ2-7|NA|TRBV6-5|TRBD1
TGTGCCAGCAGTTACTCACAGACAGGGGCGTCCTACGAGCAGTACTTC
CASSYSQTGASYEQYF
>TRBJ1-4|NA|TRBV6-1|NA
TGTGCCAGCAGTGATGCCGTAGGGAGCCATAATGAAAAACTGTTTTTT
CASSDAVGSHNEKLFF
>TRBJ2-1|NA|TRBV27|TRBD2
TGTGCCAGCAGAGCTAGCGGGGGGGCTGTGATCTACAATGAGCAGTTCTTC
CASRASGGAVIYNEQFF
>TRBJ2-7|NA|TRBV7-8|TRBD2
TGTGCCAGCACCATGACTAGCGGGAGCCCCTACGAGCAGTACTTC
CASTMTSGSPYEQYF
>TRBJ2-5|NA|TRBV7-8|TRBD2
TGTGCCAGCAGCTTCGGGACTAGCGGCCCCCAAGAGACCCAGTACTTC
CASSFGTSGPQETQYF
>TRBJ1-3|NA|TRBV4-1|NA
TGCGCCAGCAGCCAAGAAAGGGTTGTGGGAAGGGGCCTTGGAAACACCATATATTTT
CASSQERVVGRGLGNTIYF
>TRBJ2-1|NA|TRBV5-8|NA
TGTGCCAGCAGCTTCGGTCCCCGCTCCTACAATGAGCAGTTCTTC
CASSFGPRSYNEQFF
>TRBJ2-1|few|TRBV15|TRBD2
TGTGCCACCAGCAGAGATCCGGTGGGGGGGGCCTACAATGAGCAGTTCTTC
CATSRDPVGGAYNEQFF
>TRBJ1-4|NA|TRBV4-1|NA
TGCGCCAGCAGCCAAGCCCGAGGGGGTGAAAAACTGTTTTTT
CASSQARGGEKLFF
>TRBJ1-6|NA|TRBV7-2|NA
TGTGCCAGCAGTAAAATTCGTGATAATTCACCCCTCCACTTT
CASSKIRDNSPLHF
>TRBJ2-7|NA|TRBV7-8|TRBD1
TGTGCCAGCAGCTTAGCTTGGGACAGGGCCTACGAGCAGTACTTC
CASSLAWDRAYEQYF